Listed below are T cell receptor beta chains from one sample, sequenced in a study of PD-1 blockade in mismatch repair-deficient tumors. Antigens for these TCRs are unknown. The protocol was immunoSEQ multiplex PCR, while the TCRdb copy is restricted to in-frame clones and leaves out a portion. The table shows thousands of clones, with 80% to 90% occurring only once. The sequences come from cells cultured in vitro, collected from a patient treated with pembrolizumab. The receptors were sampled from an adult with mismatch repair-deficient cancer. CDR3s include the opening cysteine and the closing phenylalanine or tryptophan. The D gene is left open where the match is weak. Expanded clones are given a class, and other clones once, few, many or no size at all.

d_gene: .; abundance: .; v_gene: TRBV4-1; j_gene: TRBJ1-4; CDR3aa: CASSLNSQGPNEKLFF; CDR3nt: TGCGCCAGCAGCCTTAACTCCCAGGGACCTAATGAAAAACTGTTTTTT
d_gene: .; abundance: .; v_gene: TRBV20-1; j_gene: TRBJ2-7; CDR3aa: CSASWGYEQYF; CDR3nt: TGCAGTGCTAGTTGGGGCTACGAGCAGTACTTC
d_gene: .; abundance: .; v_gene: TRBV7-9; j_gene: TRBJ1-4; CDR3aa: CASSFGEDLNEKLFF; CDR3nt: TGTGCCAGCAGCTTTGGGGAAGATCTTAATGAAAAACTGTTTTTT
d_gene: .; abundance: .; v_gene: TRBV15; j_gene: TRBJ1-2; CDR3aa: CATSRTTDANYGYTF; CDR3nt: TGTGCCACCAGCAGGACGACAGACGCTAACTATGGCTACACCTTC
d_gene: TRBD2; abundance: .; v_gene: TRBV6-1; j_gene: TRBJ2-7; CDR3aa: CASSEESSGSREQYF; CDR3nt: TGTGCCAGCAGTGAAGAGTCTAGCGGGAGTAGGGAGCAGTACTTC
d_gene: .; abundance: .; v_gene: TRBV27; j_gene: TRBJ1-4; CDR3aa: CASSSTGRENEKLFF; CDR3nt: TGTGCCAGCAGTTCCACAGGGCGAGAGAATGAAAAACTGTTTTTT
d_gene: .; abundance: few; v_gene: TRBV27; j_gene: TRBJ2-3; CDR3aa: CASGSTVNTQYF; CDR3nt: TGTGCCAGCGGGTCTACGGTAAATACGCAGTATTTT
d_gene: .; abundance: .; v_gene: TRBV9; j_gene: TRBJ1-5; CDR3aa: CASSVTGMSNQPQHF; CDR3nt: TGTGCCAGCAGCGTAACAGGGATGAGCAATCAGCCCCAGCATTTT
d_gene: .; abundance: .; v_gene: TRBV19; j_gene: TRBJ1-3; CDR3aa: CATFNPLSGNTIYF; CDR3nt: TGTGCCACCTTTAACCCCCTCTCTGGAAACACCATATATTTT
d_gene: .; abundance: .; v_gene: TRBV5-6; j_gene: TRBJ1-1; CDR3aa: CASSAGFEAFF; CDR3nt: TGTGCCAGCAGCGCCGGGTTTGAAGCTTTCTTT
d_gene: .; abundance: .; v_gene: TRBV7-8; j_gene: TRBJ1-1; CDR3aa: CASSTSGRMNTEAFF; CDR3nt: TGTGCCAGCAGCACCTCGGGACGGATGAACACTGAAGCTTTCTTT
d_gene: .; abundance: .; v_gene: TRBV28; j_gene: TRBJ1-1; CDR3aa: CASSFSTTVMNTEAFF; CDR3nt: TGTGCCAGCAGTTTCTCAACCACAGTGATGAACACTGAAGCTTTCTTT
d_gene: TRBD2; abundance: .; v_gene: TRBV7-9; j_gene: TRBJ2-1; CDR3aa: CASSLALAGAYNEQFF; CDR3nt: TGTGCCAGCAGCTTAGCACTAGCGGGAGCCTACAATGAGCAGTTCTTC
d_gene: TRBD1; abundance: once; v_gene: TRBV7-9; j_gene: TRBJ1-2; CDR3aa: CASSRGQGAIGYTF; CDR3nt: TGTGCCAGCAGCCGGGGACAGGGGGCAATCGGCTACACCTTC
d_gene: .; abundance: .; v_gene: TRBV6-5; j_gene: TRBJ1-3; CDR3aa: CASSRTYSGNTIYF; CDR3nt: TGTGCCAGCAGTCGGACTTACTCTGGAAACACCATATATTTT